A selection of T cell receptor beta chains follows, all from one sample in a study of spatial heterogeneity in lung cancer. TCRdb passed the 5' RACE reads through MiXCR, listing each CDR3 protein once. The data show over 85,000 distinct CDR3 sequences, 15% to 20% seen once. The input for sequencing was PBMCs, taken at follow-up. These receptors originate from a male donor with early-stage non-small cell lung cancer. CDR3s include the opening cysteine and the closing phenylalanine or tryptophan.

v_call: TRBV7-2
cdr3_aa: CASSIARDRATNIQYF

v_call: TRBV6-5
cdr3_aa: CASRIGASTEAFF

v_call: TRBV11-2
cdr3_aa: CASSLETGTASYEQYF

v_call: TRBV9
cdr3_aa: CASSVDTVIDEQYF

v_call: TRBV7-9
cdr3_aa: CASSPSLANTGELFF

v_call: TRBV14
cdr3_aa: CASSQRLGGNEQFF

v_call: TRBV7-6
cdr3_aa: CASSLAGTGFSAEAFF

v_call: TRBV5-1
cdr3_aa: CASSLESGPLGTQYF

v_call: TRBV5-1
cdr3_aa: CASSLVPGDYGYTF

v_call: TRBV5-1
cdr3_aa: CASSLALQGANEKLFF

v_call: TRBV7-9
cdr3_aa: CASSLSTSLGGFF

v_call: TRBV7-9
cdr3_aa: CASSLSGNTGELFF

v_call: TRBV2
cdr3_aa: CASRSSRGVITDTQYF

v_call: TRBV12-3/TRBV12-4
cdr3_aa: CASSLGGRVDYGYTF

v_call: TRBV7-9
cdr3_aa: CASSRGSSYEQYF

v_call: TRBV29-1
cdr3_aa: CSGGQSTYEQYF

v_call: TRBV6-5
cdr3_aa: CASTKPGQKNGEQFF

v_call: TRBV15
cdr3_aa: CATSMVRVNQPQHF

v_call: TRBV12-3/TRBV12-4
cdr3_aa: CASGRSINSPLHF

v_call: TRBV5-1
cdr3_aa: CASSRLNPPSGPDTQYF

v_call: TRBV5-1
cdr3_aa: CASSTAGTGGTDTQYF

v_call: TRBV3-1
cdr3_aa: CASSQVRNEQFF

v_call: TRBV5-1
cdr3_aa: CASSLFAERTDTQYF

v_call: TRBV2
cdr3_aa: CASSEDRANTEAFF

v_call: TRBV2
cdr3_aa: CASRGTSDFYGYTF

v_call: TRBV12-3/TRBV12-4
cdr3_aa: CASRPNSPDGLAKNIQYF

v_call: TRBV9
cdr3_aa: CASSPRGVSTDTQYF

v_call: TRBV6-6
cdr3_aa: CASTGRGLAGIKGELFF

v_call: TRBV7-2
cdr3_aa: CASSPRGGAFDGYTF

v_call: TRBV9
cdr3_aa: CASSVEGAGTEAFF

v_call: TRBV7-9
cdr3_aa: CASSFREGITEAFF

v_call: TRBV18
cdr3_aa: CASSPLGLDGTQYF

v_call: TRBV24-1
cdr3_aa: CATSDQRWNQPQHF

v_call: TRBV5-6
cdr3_aa: CASSLGIGGRNEKLFF

v_call: TRBV6-1
cdr3_aa: CASMMTEAFF

v_call: TRBV20-1
cdr3_aa: CSARDPRGQGTSEAFF

v_call: TRBV11-2
cdr3_aa: CASSYFRGPNEQFF

v_call: TRBV12-3/TRBV12-4
cdr3_aa: CASGRDSHTEAFF

v_call: TRBV19
cdr3_aa: CASGWGYEQFF

v_call: TRBV24-1
cdr3_aa: CATSDTSGYPYEQYF

v_call: TRBV7-3
cdr3_aa: CASSLTGLGVNEQFF

v_call: TRBV2
cdr3_aa: CASSDRTVADTQYF

v_call: TRBV5-1
cdr3_aa: CASSFNADQETQYF

v_call: TRBV20-1
cdr3_aa: CSATPFGTPWNIQYF

v_call: TRBV7-6
cdr3_aa: CASSPSGARTDTQYF

v_call: TRBV30
cdr3_aa: CAWSVLPRRQGTDTEAFF

v_call: TRBV12-3/TRBV12-4
cdr3_aa: CASSSLGGYNEQFF

v_call: TRBV5-8
cdr3_aa: CASSLTGTSGSTDTQYF

v_call: TRBV9
cdr3_aa: CASTRTGDLNNEQFF

v_call: TRBV3-1
cdr3_aa: CASSQGTSGLYNEQFF

v_call: TRBV6-2/TRBV6-3
cdr3_aa: CASSHSGIVGNQPQHF

v_call: TRBV19
cdr3_aa: CASSPDGTKYNEQFF

v_call: TRBV20-1
cdr3_aa: CSARKGLTGNTIYF

v_call: TRBV29-1
cdr3_aa: CSVEEPSGRYNEQFF

v_call: TRBV6-5
cdr3_aa: CASSSTGGRSEQYF